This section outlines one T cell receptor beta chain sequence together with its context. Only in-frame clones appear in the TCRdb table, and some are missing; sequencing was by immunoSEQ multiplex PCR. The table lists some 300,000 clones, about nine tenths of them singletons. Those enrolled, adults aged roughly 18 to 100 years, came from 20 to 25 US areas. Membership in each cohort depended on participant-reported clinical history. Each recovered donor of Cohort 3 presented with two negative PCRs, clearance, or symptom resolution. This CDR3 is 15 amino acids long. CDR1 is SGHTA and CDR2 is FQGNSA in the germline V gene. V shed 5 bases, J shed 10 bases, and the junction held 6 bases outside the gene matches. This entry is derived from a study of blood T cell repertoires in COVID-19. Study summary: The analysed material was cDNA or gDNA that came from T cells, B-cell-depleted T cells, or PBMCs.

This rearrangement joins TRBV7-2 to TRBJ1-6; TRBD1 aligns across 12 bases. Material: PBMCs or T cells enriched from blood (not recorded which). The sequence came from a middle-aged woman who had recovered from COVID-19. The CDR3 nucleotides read TGTGCCAGCAGCACCCGGGACAGGGGGCCATCACCCCTCCACTTT. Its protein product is CASSTRDRGPSPLHF.